The 27 T cell receptor beta chains given below trace back to one sample, sequenced in a study of cytomegalovirus exposure and HLA in healthy donors. This table comes from immunoSEQ multiplex PCR, and its TCRdb copy is limited to in-frame clones, with some not included. The sample lists roughly 310,000 clones; approximately 86% were seen once. The sequencing sample was made of PBMCs. The receptors were sampled from a man under 40 in good health and CMV-seronegative.

The chain employs TRBV29-1 and TRBJ2-3; D is ambiguous. The CDR3 is 15 amino acids. Germline CDR1 SQVTM, CDR2 ANQGSEA. With 4 bases removed from V and 0 bases from J, the gap between germline ends came to 14 bases. CDR3 protein: CSVVPRQASTDTQYF. The CDR3 region has the DNA TGCAGCGTTGTTCCCAGGCAGGCTAGCACAGATACGCAGTATTTT.

CDR3 sequence reads: CASSPSGDSYEQYF. The CDR3 DNA reads TGTGCCAGCAGCCCCTCAGGGGACTCCTACGAGCAGTACTTC. V usage is TRBV7-2 and J usage is TRBJ2-7; D may be TRBD1 (6 bases). The CDR3 runs 14 residues. Trimming shortened V by 5 bases and J by 0 bases, and 11 bases separated the two germline ends. Looked up from germline, CDR1 is SGHTA and CDR2 is FQGNSA.

The rearrangement links TRBV7-2 to TRBJ1-2, with 11 bases matching TRBD1. V was pared by 4 bases and J by 4 bases, with 2 bases of the junction left unmatched. Germline V gene lookup returns CDR1 SGHTA and CDR2 FQGNSA. This CDR3 has 14 residues. The CDR3 bases are TGTGCCAGCAGCTCTGGGACAGGGGGCTATGGCTACACCTTC. It is translated as CASSSGTGGYGYTF.

This chain connects TRBV7-9 to TRBJ1-4; D is undetermined. The germline gives CDR1 SEHNR, CDR2 FQNEAQ (reference sequence). The CDR3 is 15 residues long. V lost 5 bases to trimming and J lost 8 bases, with 18 bases between them. The CDR3 sequence: CASSPTLTSWEKLFF. CDR3 nucleotides: TGTGCCAGCAGCCCAACGCTCACATCCTGGGAAAAACTGTTTTTT.

The chain carries TRBV27 and TRBJ1-6; 7 bases agree with TRBD1. The CDR3 runs to 15 residues. Germline V gene data show CDR1 as MNHEY and CDR2 as SMNVEV (reference sequence). The trim removed 8 bases at V and 6 bases at J, leaving 10 bases unmatched. DNA of the CDR3: TGTGCCAGCCACTTCTCGGGACAGAGTAATTCACCCCTCCACTTT. It codes for CASHFSGQSNSPLHF.

In its sample, this clone was seen once. V usage is TRBV15 and J usage is TRBJ2-7, with D perhaps TRBD2 (7 bases). The CDR3 contains 16 residues. Germline CDR1 and CDR2: LNHNV and YYDKDF (reference sequence). V lost 0 bases and J 2 bases, leaving 14 bases between the germline ends. CDR3 residues: CATSRESAGQPYEQYF. CDR3 DNA sequence: TGTGCCACCAGCAGAGAATCAGCGGGACAACCCTACGAGCAGTACTTC.

The genes are TRBV5-4 and TRBJ2-1; maybe TRBD1 (6 bases). Germline CDR1 is SGHNT and CDR2 is YYREEE (reference sequence). CDR3 length: 13 amino acids. The ends were cut back, 2 bases at V and 7 bases at J, with 10 bases in the middle. The CDR3 protein is CASSFGTPNEQFF. Here the CDR3 DNA reads TGTGCCAGCAGCTTTGGGACACCAAATGAGCAGTTCTTC.

This sequence joins TRBV19 and TRBJ1-1; D is ambiguous. Trimming left V 2 bases short and J 5 bases short, with 12 bases between. This CDR3 has 14 residues. Germline CDR1 is LNHDA and CDR2 is SQIVND (reference sequence). The CDR3 loop is CASSISVGGTEAFF. Here the CDR3 DNA reads TGTGCCAGTAGTATAAGCGTCGGCGGGACTGAAGCTTTCTTT.

The V call is TRBV7-7, the J call TRBJ2-1; D might be TRBD1 (6 bases). The V gene's germline CDR1 is SSHAT and CDR2 FNYEAQ (reference sequence). The germline V and J ends were trimmed by 5 bases and 4 bases, with 15 bases remaining between them. The length of the CDR3 is 15 residues. The CDR3 here is CASSLGQSPYNEQFF. The CDR3 DNA is TGTGCCAGCAGCCTAGGACAGAGCCCGTACAATGAGCAGTTCTTC. Complete variable domain (other parts from reference TRBV7-7 and TRBJ2-1): GAGVSQSPRYKVTKRGQDVTLRCDPISSHATLYWYQQALGQGPEFLTYFNYEAQPDKSGLPSDRFSAERPEGSISTLTIQRTEQRDSAMYRCASSLGQSPYNEQFFGPGTRLTVL.

This sequence joins TRBV2 and TRBJ2-3, with D tentatively TRBD2 (6 bases). Germline CDR1 is SNHLY and CDR2 is FYNNEI. This CDR3 has 13 residues. V was cut by 4 bases and J by 1 base, with 6 bases left in between. CDR3 loop: CASSGGGTDTQYF. The CDR3 coding sequence is TGTGCCAGCAGTGGGGGGGGCACAGATACGCAGTATTTT. The full variable domain, rest sourced from reference TRBV2 and TRBJ2-3, is EPEVTQTPSHQVTQMGQEVILRCVPISNHLYFYWYRQILGQKVEFLVSFYNNEISEKSEIFDDQFSVERPDGSNFTLKIRSTKLEDSAMYFCASSGGGTDTQYFGPGTRLTVL.

The gene calls are TRBV6-5 and TRBJ1-1, with 11 bases lining up with TRBD1. The CDR3 sequence is 15 residues long. Germline assignment: CDR1 MNHEY and CDR2 SVGAGI. V shed 5 bases and J 3 bases; nucleotides not matched to a gene: 5. The CDR3, as DNA: TGTGCCAGCAGTCGGACAGGGGGCGCGTACACTGAAGCTTTCTTT. Translation gives CASSRTGGAYTEAFF.

This chain links TRBV19 with TRBJ1-2; TRBD1 matches at 9 bases. CDR3 size: 14 residues. The germline V gene encodes CDR1 LNHDA and CDR2 SQIVND (reference sequence). After removal of 5 bases from V and 6 bases from J, the junction contained 7 bases not matched to a gene. Here the CDR3 reads CASSPWDRAHGYTF. DNA for the CDR3: TGTGCCAGTAGTCCCTGGGACAGGGCGCATGGCTACACCTTC. Variable domain in full (rest from reference TRBV19 and TRBJ1-2): DGGITQSPKYLFRKEGQNVTLSCEQNLNHDAMYWYRQDPGQGLRLIYYSQIVNDFQKGDIAEGYSVSREKKESFPLTVTSAQKNPTAFYLCASSPWDRAHGYTFGSGTRLTVV.

The chain recombines TRBV7-2 with TRBJ1-2; D uncertain. V lost 1 base and J 6 bases, leaving 12 bases between the germline ends. The length of the CDR3 is 14 residues. Germline lookup yields CDR1 SGHTA and CDR2 FQGNSA. In DNA form, the CDR3 reads TGTGCCAGCAGCTTAGTTTCCCCCCTTGATGGCTACACCTTC. It specifies CASSLVSPLDGYTF.

The CDR3 reads CASSLVSSGYEQFF. CDR3 nucleotide sequence: TGTGCCAGCAGCTTAGTCTCCTCTGGCTATGAGCAGTTCTTC. The chain links TRBV7-2 to TRBJ2-1; the D is unclear. The CDR3 sequence is 14 residues long. The ends were cut back, 1 base at V and 8 bases at J, with 12 bases in the middle. CDR1 and CDR2 (germline): SGHTA, FQGNSA.

The chain is built from TRBV7-9 and TRBJ1-2; D unclear. V was shortened by 1 base and J by 4 bases, with 7 bases between the two germline ends. There are 13 residues in the CDR3. Germline V gene sequence: CDR1 SEHNR, CDR2 FQNEAQ (reference sequence). CDR3 in amino acids: CASSLGGVYGYTF. CDR3 nucleotides: TGTGCCAGCAGCTTAGGCGGGGTCTATGGCTACACCTTC. Variable domain in full (rest from reference TRBV7-9 and TRBJ1-2): DTGVSQNPRHKITKRGQNVTFRCDPISEHNRLYWYRQTLGQGPEFLTYFQNEAQLEKSRLLSDRFSAERPKGSFSTLEIQRTEQGDSAMYLCASSLGGVYGYTFGSGTRLTVV.

The V and J genes are TRBV5-4 and TRBJ2-2, with 10 bases aligning to TRBD2. Trimming took 4 bases from V and 4 from J; bases not matched to a gene: 7. Germline values: CDR1 SGHNT, CDR2 YYREEE (reference sequence). The CDR3 runs 16 residues. CDR3 coding DNA: TGTGCCAGCAGCCAGCAGCGGGGGGGCCGCACCGGGGAGCTGTTTTTT. Translation: CASSQQRGGRTGELFF.

This clone was seen just once. The chain has TRBV18 and TRBJ2-7; D may be TRBD2 (6 bases). CDR3 size: 14 residues. From germline, CDR1 is KGHSH and CDR2 LQKENI. Trimming shortened V by 2 bases and J by 5 bases, and 13 bases separated the two germline ends. The CDR3 is CASSPLPGLNEQYF. The CDR3 DNA is TGTGCCAGCTCACCATTGCCGGGACTGAACGAGCAGTACTTC.

The chain joins TRBV15 to TRBJ1-1; 7 bases fit TRBD1. V dropped 0 bases and J dropped 2; count of bases not matched to a gene: 6. Germline-derived CDR1 and CDR2 are LNHNV and YYDKDF (reference sequence). The CDR3 consists of 16 residues. In nucleotides, the CDR3 is TGTGCCACCAGCAGAGATCCGGGGACAGTCAACACTGAAGCTTTCTTT. Amino acid sequence: CATSRDPGTVNTEAFF. The variable domain in full, with the rest retrieved from reference TRBV15 and TRBJ1-1, is DAMVIQNPRYQVTQFGKPVTLSCSQTLNHNVMYWYQQKSSQAPKLLFHYYDKDFNNEADTPDNFQSRRPNTSFCFLDIRSPGLGDTAMYLCATSRDPGTVNTEAFFGQGTRLTVV.

This sequence joins TRBV7-6 and TRBJ2-5; the D is unclear. Looked up from germline, CDR1 is SGHVS and CDR2 is FNYEAQ. Trimming took off 5 bases at V and 5 bases at J, with 9 bases between the two ends. The CDR3 totals 12 residues. The CDR3 DNA follows: TGTGCCAGCAGCCTAAAGATGGAGACCCAGTACTTC. It yields the protein CASSLKMETQYF.

This chain uses TRBV5-1 with TRBJ1-2; D is undetermined. The CDR3 is 14 residues long. Trimming took off 3 bases at V and 4 bases at J, with 13 bases between the two ends. The germline V gene encodes CDR1 SGHRS and CDR2 YFSETQ. The CDR3 DNA reads TGCGCCAGCAGCTCGGGAGGTAGGACCTATGGCTACACCTTC. Its translation is CASSSGGRTYGYTF. Filled out from reference TRBV5-1 and TRBJ1-2, the complete variable domain reads KAGVTQTPRYLIKTRGQQVTLSCSPISGHRSVSWYQQTPGQGLQFLFEYFSETQRNKGNFPGRFSGRQFSNSRSEMNVSTLELGDSALYLCASSSGGRTYGYTFGSGTRLTVV.

In its sample, this clone was seen once. The V gene is TRBV7-2, the J gene TRBJ2-2; 11 nucleotides line up with TRBD2. The germline V gene has CDR1 SGHTA and CDR2 FQGNSA. V lost 10 bases and J lost 7; bases outside the gene matches: 11. The CDR3 totals 15 residues. The DNA of the CDR3 is TGTGCCACCGGGACTAGCGGCCCCCTAGTCGGGGAGCTGTTTTTT. Translation gives CATGTSGPLVGELFF.

The chain has TRBV5-1 and TRBJ1-3; TRBD1 matches 9 bases. Germline V gene sequence: CDR1 SGHRS, CDR2 YFSETQ. V lost 4 bases to trimming and J lost 0 bases; unmatched junction nucleotides: 11. CDR3 length: 18 residues. CDR3 in DNA: TGCGCCAGCAGCGAAAACCCGGGACAGGGCTCCTCTGGAAACACCATATATTTT. The encoded protein is CASSENPGQGSSGNTIYF.

The chain joins TRBV18 to TRBJ1-1, with TRBD1 matching 8 bases. The V segment lost 1 base and the J segment 7 bases; nucleotides outside the gene matches: 5. CDR1 is KGHSH, CDR2 LQKENI, per germline. The CDR3 length is 14 residues. CDR3 nucleotides: TGTGCCAGCTCACCACGCGACAGGGGCGATGAAGCTTTCTTT. It yields the protein CASSPRDRGDEAFF.

The V gene is TRBV2, the J gene TRBJ2-1, with TRBD2 matching 7 bases. CDR1 SNHLY and CDR2 FYNNEI come from the germline V gene. After removal of 1 base from V and 3 bases from J, the junction contained 6 bases not matched to a gene. The CDR3 runs 16 residues. CDR3 protein: CASSEGGGLNYNEQFF. The CDR3 DNA sequence: TGTGCCAGCAGTGAAGGCGGGGGACTGAACTACAATGAGCAGTTCTTC.

The chain recombines TRBV9 with TRBJ1-2, with 7 nucleotides matching TRBD1. Germline V gene sequence: CDR1 SGDLS, CDR2 YYNGEE. The V segment lost 0 bases and the J segment 0 bases; nucleotides outside the gene matches: 2. The CDR3 covers 15 residues. The CDR3 DNA sequence: TGTGCCAGCAGCGTAGGACAGGGCCCTAACTATGGCTACACCTTC. As protein: CASSVGQGPNYGYTF.

The V call is TRBV11-3, the J call TRBJ2-7, with TRBD1 identical over 9 bases. The length of the CDR3 is 13 residues. V trimming: 5 bases; J trimming: 4 bases; junction bases outside the gene matches: 3. Per the germline V gene, CDR1 is SGHNT and CDR2 is YENEEA. The DNA for the CDR3 is TGTGCCAGCAGCCCTGGACAGGGGTACGAGCAGTACTTC. Encoded protein: CASSPGQGYEQYF.

This clone was seen a handful of times. The rearrangement uses TRBV5-1 and TRBJ2-7; D might be TRBD2 (7 bases). This CDR3 is built from 15 residues. V lost 4 bases, J lost 0 bases, and 14 bases lay in between. Germline lookup yields CDR1 SGHRS and CDR2 YFSETQ. This CDR3 reads CASSLTRGASYEQYF. CDR3 DNA: TGCGCCAGCAGCCTCACCCGGGGGGCCTCCTACGAGCAGTACTTC.